These 14 T cell receptor beta chains share one sample of origin, sequenced in a study of T cells in Graves' hyperthyroidism and ophthalmopathy. Template material for amplifying TCR beta CDR3 regions consisted of RNA transcripts. HTBI primers were used for first-round RT-PCR of the TCR CDR3. TCRdb redid the calling of the multiplex PCR reads with MiXCR, one entry per CDR3 protein. This table has fewer than 400,000 distinct CDR3 sequences, 20% to 25% appearing once. Material for sequencing was blood. The receptors come from a man aged 50 or older with Graves' hyperthyroidism.

The J gene is TRBJ2-1, the V gene TRBV24-1, with D perhaps given as TRBD1 or TRBD2 (5 bases each). The V end lost 1 base, the J end lost 8 bases, and 17 bases lay between the germline ends. Germline CDR1 KGHDR, CDR2 SFDVKD. The CDR3 is 16 amino acids. The CDR3 sequence: CATSDLSGPRGDEQFF. DNA of the CDR3: TGTGCCACCAGTGATTTATCGGGTCCTCGAGGGGATGAGCAGTTCTTC.

The table lists this clonotype with many counts. This chain links TRBV6-2 or TRBV6-3 with TRBJ1-1, with D unresolved. V was shortened by 2 bases and J by 4 bases, with 2 bases between the two germline ends. Looked up from germline, CDR1 is MNHEY and CDR2 is SVGEGT. CDR3 length equals 11 residues. DNA for the CDR3: TGTGCCAGCAGTTACCGCACTGAAGCTTTCTTT. Its protein product is CASSYRTEAFF.

This clonotype was counted only a few times. V usage is TRBV12-3 or TRBV12-4 and J usage is TRBJ1-2; D gene uncertain. The CDR3 has 13 amino acids. Trimming shortened V by 1 base and J by 8 bases, and 11 bases separated the two germline ends. The CDR3 region is CASSLVQPGGYTF. As DNA, the CDR3 is TGTGCCAGCAGTTTAGTGCAGCCGGGGGGCTACACCTTC.

This clonotype was found a few times. This chain links TRBV6-5 with TRBJ2-3, with 11 positions matching TRBD2. V lost 0 bases and J lost 0; bases outside the gene matches: 5. Per germline, CDR1 MNHEY and CDR2 SVGAGI. This CDR3 is 18 amino acids long. CDR3 sequence: CASSYSKTSGGSTDTQYF. CDR3 in DNA: TGTGCCAGCAGTTACTCGAAAACTAGCGGGGGAAGCACAGATACGCAGTATTTT.

The chain recombines TRBV12-5 with TRBJ2-1; D is perhaps TRBD2 (6 bases). V was shortened by 7 bases and J by 0 bases, with 10 bases between the two germline ends. Germline CDR1 LGHNT, CDR2 FRNRAP. This CDR3 is 14 amino acids long. The CDR3 reads CASAGEASYNEQFF. DNA of the CDR3: TGTGCTAGTGCCGGGGAGGCCTCCTACAATGAGCAGTTCTTC.

The V call is TRBV30, the J call TRBJ2-6, with TRBD1 matching 7 bases. The CDR3 spans 15 residues. Germline V CDR1 and CDR2: GTSNPN, SVGIG (reference sequence). Unmatched junction bases numbered 7, after V lost 4 bases and J lost 4 bases. The CDR3 DNA sequence: TGTGCCTGGAAAGGACAGGACCTGGGGGCCAACGTCCTGACTTTC. Translated, it gives CAWKGQDLGANVLTF.

The genes are TRBV4-2 and TRBJ2-3; 7 nucleotides line up with TRBD1. CDR3 length: 16 residues. The germline gives CDR1 LGHNA, CDR2 YNFKEQ. Losses at the gene ends were 3 bases for V and 0 bases for J; bases not matched to a gene: 6. The CDR3 coding sequence is TGTGCCAGCAGCCAGAGACAGGGAGCTAGCACAGATACGCAGTATTTT. Translated, it gives CASSQRQGASTDTQYF.

The CDR3 DNA sequence: TGTGCCAGCAGCCAAGAAGTTCGGACTAGCCAAGAGACCCAGTACTTC. Translated, it gives CASSQEVRTSQETQYF. This chain uses TRBV7-3 with TRBJ2-5, with 7 nucleotides matching TRBD2. This CDR3 has 16 residues. Germline values: CDR1 SGHTA, CDR2 FQGTGA. The V and J ends lost 5 bases and 1 base, in that order; junction bases with no gene match: 10. Filled out from reference TRBV7-3 and TRBJ2-5, the complete variable domain reads GAGVSQTPSNKVTEKGKYVELRCDPISGHTALYWYRQSLGQGPEFLIYFQGTGAADDSGLPNDRFFAVRPEGSVSTLKIQRTERGDSAVYLCASSQEVRTSQETQYFGPGTRLLVL.

This clonotype occurred a few times. The chain is built from TRBV29-1 and TRBJ2-3, with TRBD1 as a possible D gene (6 bases). Germline CDR1 and CDR2: SQVTM and ANQGSEA. Between the trimmed V and J ends, which lost 5 bases and 2 bases, there was a span of 11 bases. This CDR3 contains 13 residues. Written as DNA, the CDR3 is TGCAGCGTTCCGGGACAATACACAGATACGCAGTATTTT. Translated: CSVPGQYTDTQYF.

This clonotype was found a few times. The chain employs TRBV7-9 and TRBJ2-7; 7 bases are a match to TRBD2. V lost 3 bases and J lost 6; bases outside the gene matches: 11. The length of the CDR3 is 15 residues. Germline V gene lookup returns CDR1 SEHNR and CDR2 FQNEAQ (reference sequence). CDR3 DNA sequence: TGTGCCAGCAGCTTGTCGGGGGGAGACGCAGGCGAGCAGTACTTC. Its protein is CASSLSGGDAGEQYF.

This clonotype was seen many times. This chain uses TRBV20-1 with TRBJ2-5, with unresolved D. The germline V gene encodes CDR1 DFQATT and CDR2 SNEGSKA (reference sequence). There are 14 residues in the CDR3. The CDR3 region has the DNA TGCAGCGCAGTAAGGCCGCCCGCACAAGAGACCCAGTACTTC. Translation gives CSAVRPPAQETQYF.

This chain uses TRBV7-8 with TRBJ1-4, with D unresolved. The CDR3 length is 14 residues. Trimming took 1 base from V and 7 from J, leaving 10 bases between them. The germline V gene encodes CDR1 SGHVS and CDR2 FQNEAQ. The CDR3 region has the DNA TGTGCCAGCAGCTTAGTCTGGCCAGCTGAAAAACTGTTTTTT. Translated: CASSLVWPAEKLFF.

This clonotype was counted a few times. The chain combines TRBV5-1 with TRBJ2-3, with D possibly matching TRBD2 (5 bases). The CDR3 consists of 15 residues. The V gene's germline CDR1 is SGHRS and CDR2 YFSETQ. V was clipped by 0 bases and J by 2 bases, with 10 bases between them. This CDR3 is CASSLAGDNTDTQYF. DNA of the CDR3: TGCGCCAGCAGCTTGGCCGGGGATAACACAGATACGCAGTATTTT.

The chain recombines TRBV7-9 with TRBJ1-6, with D tentatively TRBD1 (6 bases). Germline values: CDR1 SEHNR, CDR2 FQNEAQ (reference sequence). The CDR3 is 15 amino acids. V was pared by 1 base and J by 9 bases, with 13 bases between. The CDR3 DNA reads TGTGCCAGCAGCTTAGAGGGGGGTGTTGGTTCACCCCTCCACTTT. It codes for CASSLEGGVGSPLHF.